The T cell receptor beta chain under discussion was sequenced for a study of cytomegalovirus exposure and HLA in healthy donors. Study-level findings and limits: A few CMV-associated chains were confirmed in vitro to be specific for CMV antigens. TCR clusters originating in the first cohort tended to co-occur in the 120 validation repertoires, according to a later analysis. Among TCR beta chains, those listed as cytomegalovirus-associated numbered about 160.

With 2 bases removed from V and 16 bases from J, the gap between germline ends came to 15 bases. Germline CDR1 reads DFQATT; CDR2 reads SNEGSKA (reference sequence). The CDR3 has 11 amino acids. Libraries were prepared by immunoSEQ multiplex PCR; TCRdb keeps only in-frame clonotypes and omits some of them. The table includes fewer than 400,000 clones, roughly 88% detected once. About this clone: What it recognizes is unknown.

The V and J genes are TRBV20-1 and TRBJ2-1, with D possibly matching TRBD1 (5 bases). The receptor comes from a young man in good health and CMV-seronegative. The sample comprised PBMCs. DNA for the CDR3: TGCAGTGCTAGACCAGGGCCCCTAAGCTTCTTC. Translation gives CSARPGPLSFF.